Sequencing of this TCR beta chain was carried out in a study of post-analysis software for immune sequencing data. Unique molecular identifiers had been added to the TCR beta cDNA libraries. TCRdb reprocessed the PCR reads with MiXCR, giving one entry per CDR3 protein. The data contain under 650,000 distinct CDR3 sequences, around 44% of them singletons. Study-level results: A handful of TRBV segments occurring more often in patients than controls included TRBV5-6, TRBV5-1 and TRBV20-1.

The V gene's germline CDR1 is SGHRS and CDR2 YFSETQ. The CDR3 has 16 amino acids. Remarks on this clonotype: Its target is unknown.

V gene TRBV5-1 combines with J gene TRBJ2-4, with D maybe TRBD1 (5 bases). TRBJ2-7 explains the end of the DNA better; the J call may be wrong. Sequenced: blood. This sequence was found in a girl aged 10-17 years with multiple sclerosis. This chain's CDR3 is CASSLGGQSTVYEQYF. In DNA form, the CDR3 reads TGCGCCAGCAGCTTGGGCGGACAATCGACGGTTTACGAGCAGTACTTC.